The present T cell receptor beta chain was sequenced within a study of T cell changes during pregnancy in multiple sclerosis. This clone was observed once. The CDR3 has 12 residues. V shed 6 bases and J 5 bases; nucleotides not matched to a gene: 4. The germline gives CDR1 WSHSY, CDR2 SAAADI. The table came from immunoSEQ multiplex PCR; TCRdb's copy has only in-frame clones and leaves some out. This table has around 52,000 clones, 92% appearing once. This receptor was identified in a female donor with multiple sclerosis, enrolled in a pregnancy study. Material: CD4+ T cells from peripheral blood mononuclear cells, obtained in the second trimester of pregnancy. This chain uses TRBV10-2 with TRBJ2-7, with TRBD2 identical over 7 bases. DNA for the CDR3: TGCGCCAGCAGGAGTGGGACTAACGAGCAGTACTTC. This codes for CASRSGTNEQYF.